These 16 T cell receptor beta chains originate from one sample sequenced in a study of blood T cell repertoires in COVID-19. TCRdb's table, derived via immunoSEQ multiplex PCR, lists solely in-frame clones and lacks some. The data show 60,000 to 90,000 clones, with about nine tenths seen just once and 0.65% to 0.9% held by the top ten. Sequenced: peripheral blood. The receptors derive from a woman of 80 years or more with acute or convalescent COVID-19.

The chain has TRBV11-1 and TRBJ2-1, with D perhaps matching TRBD1 (7 bases). Trimming removed 6 bases from V and 7 bases from J, with 19 bases in between. This CDR3 comprises 15 residues. Looked up from germline, CDR1 is SGHAT and CDR2 is FQDESV (reference sequence). The CDR3 DNA reads as TGTGCCAGCAGTCCCGGACAGGCTCGGGGGAATGAGCAGTTCTTC. Encoded protein: CASSPGQARGNEQFF.

The V call is TRBV4-2, the J call TRBJ2-3; 10 bases agree with TRBD2. The CDR3 has 16 residues. Germline V CDR1 and CDR2: LGHNA, YNFKEQ. With 2 bases clipped from V and 2 bases from J, the junction kept 4 bases outside the gene matches. CDR3 DNA sequence: TGTGCCAGCAGCCAACATAGCGGGAGGATCACAGATACGCAGTATTTT. Residues: CASSQHSGRITDTQYF.

CDR3 nucleotides: TGTGCCAGCAGCCGGACTAGCGTCGGGGAGCTGTTTTTT. Translated: CASSRTSVGELFF. The chain links TRBV7-9 to TRBJ2-2, with TRBD2 matching over 9 bases. CDR1 and CDR2 from the germline V gene are SEHNR and FQNEAQ (reference sequence). This CDR3 contains 13 residues. Unmatched junction bases numbered 2, after V lost 5 bases and J lost 7 bases.

CDR3 coding DNA: TGTGCCAGCAGCTCGCGGACAGGGGTCTACGAGCAGTACTTC. This gives the protein CASSSRTGVYEQYF. The chain employs TRBV7-2 and TRBJ2-7; 9 bases match TRBD1. Germline CDR1 and CDR2: SGHTA and FQGNSA. CDR3 length equals 14 residues. The J segment lost 3 bases and the V segment lost 4 bases, leaving 4 bases of the junction unmatched.

In the case of this clone: The same CDR3 can be traced to other DNA sequences in this sample. The V and J genes are TRBV9 and TRBJ1-3, with TRBD1 matching 9 bases. With V trimmed by 4 bases and J by 2 bases, 4 bases remained unmatched. Germline assignment: CDR1 SGDLS and CDR2 YYNGEE. This CDR3 comprises 15 residues. DNA for the CDR3: TGTGCCAGCAGCCCCCGGACAGGGGCTGGAAACACCATATATTTT. Protein: CASSPRTGAGNTIYF.

V is TRBV5-1 and J is TRBJ2-7; 11 positions agree with TRBD2. Germline V gene data show CDR1 as SGHRS and CDR2 as YFSETQ. Losses at the gene ends were 6 bases for V and 7 bases for J; bases not matched to a gene: 9. The CDR3 runs 14 residues. CDR3 nucleotides: TGCGCCAGCACCCTAGCGGGGGGCCCGGGTGAGCAGTACTTC. Translated: CASTLAGGPGEQYF.

The J gene is TRBJ1-1, the V gene TRBV29-1, with a weak D call TRBD1 (5 bases). Germline loops: CDR1 SQVTM, CDR2 ANQGSEA. CDR3 length: 13 amino acids. The V end lost 3 bases, the J end lost 6 bases, and 14 bases lay between the germline ends. Here the CDR3 DNA reads TGCAGCGTTGATCCGGGGGGTAGGGCTGAAGCTTTCTTT. This gives the protein CSVDPGGRAEAFF.

The chain uses TRBV13 and TRBJ1-3, with a possible D match to TRBD1 (5 bases). This CDR3 region has 15 residues. In germline, CDR1 is PRHDT, CDR2 FYEKMQ (reference sequence). Trimming took off 5 bases at V and 0 bases at J, with 11 bases between the two ends. The DNA for the CDR3 is TGTGCCAGCAGCCTCGACAGCTCCTCTGGAAACACCATATATTTT. It is translated as CASSLDSSSGNTIYF. The whole variable domain, filled in from reference TRBV13 and TRBJ1-3, reads AAGVIQSPRHLIKEKRETATLKCYPIPRHDTVYWYQQGPGQDPQFLISFYEKMQSDKGSIPDRFSAQQFSDYHSELNMSSLELGDSALYFCASSLDSSSGNTIYFGEGSWLTVV.

V usage is TRBV7-2 and J usage is TRBJ1-5, with 10 bases that match TRBD1. The V and J ends lost 5 bases and 0 bases, in that order; junction bases with no gene match: 1. CDR3 length: 15 residues. In germline, CDR1 is SGHTA, CDR2 FQGNSA. CDR3 in DNA: TGTGCCAGCAGCGGACAGGGGGTTAGCAATCAGCCCCAGCATTTT. Its protein product is CASSGQGVSNQPQHF.

J is TRBJ2-5 and V is TRBV5-1; 9 nucleotides line up with TRBD2. This CDR3 region has 15 residues. Germline loops: CDR1 SGHRS, CDR2 YFSETQ. The trim removed 5 bases at V and 2 bases at J, leaving 7 bases unmatched. In nucleotides, the CDR3 is TGCGCCAGCAGGCAGACTAGCGGACTTCAAGAGACCCAGTACTTC. This gives the protein CASRQTSGLQETQYF.

This chain joins TRBV6-5 and TRBJ2-7, with 10 nucleotides matching TRBD2. The J segment lost 3 bases and the V segment lost 3 bases, leaving 8 bases of the junction unmatched. The CDR3 contains 16 residues. Germline loops: CDR1 MNHEY, CDR2 SVGAGI. CDR3 residues: CASSYSGTSVHYEQYF. The CDR3, as DNA: TGTGCCAGCAGTTATTCTGGGACTAGCGTACACTACGAGCAGTACTTC.

The chain uses TRBV19 and TRBJ1-5, with D possibly being TRBD1 (5 bases). The CDR3 is 15 residues long. Germline CDR1 and CDR2: LNHDA and SQIVND (reference sequence). V lost 5 bases and J lost 2, with 13 bases in between. The chain's CDR3 is CASSVRTLGNQPQHF. The DNA for the CDR3 is TGTGCCAGTAGTGTCCGGACATTAGGCAATCAGCCCCAGCATTTT.

This chain uses TRBV3-1 (or the pseudogene TRBV3-2) with TRBJ1-2; D is perhaps TRBD1 (5 bases). Germline V gene data show CDR1 as LGHDT and CDR2 as YNNKEL (reference sequence). Trimming pared 1 base from V and 6 bases from J, leaving 12 bases between. There are 14 residues in the CDR3. CDR3 amino acids: CASSQARGQNGYTF. CDR3 DNA sequence: TGTGCCAGCAGCCAAGCAAGGGGCCAAAATGGCTACACCTTC.

CDR3 nucleotide sequence: TGTGCCAGCAGCTTGAGTGCGGCCACCCAAATCTACAATGAGCAGTTCTTC. Protein product: CASSLSAATQIYNEQFF. The rearrangement uses TRBV11-2 and TRBJ2-1; D is ambiguous. The CDR3 runs 17 residues. The V gene's germline CDR1 is SGHAT and CDR2 FQNNGV. The germline V and J ends were trimmed by 3 bases and 3 bases, with 18 bases remaining between them.

The chain uses TRBV11-1 and TRBJ1-1; D possibly corresponds to TRBD1 (5 bases). Germline lookup yields CDR1 SGHAT and CDR2 FQDESV (reference sequence). The CDR3 covers 16 residues. Trimming shortened V by 5 bases and J by 4 bases, and 20 bases separated the two germline ends. This chain's CDR3 is CASSPGGRGRPTEAFF. The CDR3 DNA reads as TGTGCCAGCAGCCCGGGGGGGAGGGGCCGGCCCACTGAAGCTTTCTTT.

The chain employs TRBV7-3 and TRBJ2-3; TRBD2 matches at 8 bases. CDR1 and CDR2 from the germline V gene are SGHTA and FQGTGA. CDR3 length: 14 residues. V gave up 5 bases and J gave up 6 bases; unmatched junction bases: 7. In DNA form, the CDR3 reads TGTGCCAGCAGCGCTCAGCCTAGCGGGGATACGCAGTATTTT. This sequence encodes CASSAQPSGDTQYF.